This T cell receptor (beta chain) appears in the sequencing data of a study of a mutant IDH1 vaccine in newly diagnosed glioma. Study-wide background: Onset of vaccination occurred 4-6 weeks following radiotherapy alone, or with temozolomide cycles. Every participant had undergone radiotherapy, temozolomide, or both before, and most underwent both.

CDR1 and CDR2 (germline): SGHRS, YFSETQ. V dropped 7 bases and J dropped 3 bases, with 19 bases sitting between them. This CDR3 is built from 15 residues. Stated time point: week 23, last vaccination. A 20-mer mutant IDH1 peptide at 300 ug was injected subcutaneously with topical imiquimod. Each donor presented with a new WHO grade 3 or 4 astrocytoma that tested IDH1-mutant and showed ATRX loss. A remark on this clone: Its antigen is not identified.

General study points: Alterations occurring in top peripheral T cell clonotypes seemed unrelated to pseudoprogression.

Assay used: immunoSEQ multiplex PCR; TCRdb lists only in-frame clones, some missing. The sample holds around 56,000 clones, 81% seen once. This chain connects TRBV5-1 to TRBJ1-1; TRBD1 might be the D (5 bases). The receptor was isolated from a woman aged 40 to 55 with glioma. Some clones in this sample may be carry-over from other donors' samples. Sequencing was performed on PBMCs, taken from a glioma patient whose treatment included an IDH1 peptide vaccine. CDR3 DNA sequence: TGCGCCAGCGGCCGGGACCGCCAGGGAGACACTGAAGCTTTCTTT. Translated, it gives CASGRDRQGDTEAFF.